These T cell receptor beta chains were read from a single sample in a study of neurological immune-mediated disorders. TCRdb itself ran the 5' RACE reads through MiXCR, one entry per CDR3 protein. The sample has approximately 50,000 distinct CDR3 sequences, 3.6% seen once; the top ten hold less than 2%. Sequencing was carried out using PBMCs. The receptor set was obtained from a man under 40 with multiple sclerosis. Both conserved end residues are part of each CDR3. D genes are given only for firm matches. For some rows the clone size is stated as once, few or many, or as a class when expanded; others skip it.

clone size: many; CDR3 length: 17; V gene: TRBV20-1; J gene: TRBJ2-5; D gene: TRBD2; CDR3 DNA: TGCAGTGCTAGTCCAACTACCGGGACTACACAGGTAGAGACCCAGTACTTC; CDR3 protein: CSASPTTGTTQVETQYF
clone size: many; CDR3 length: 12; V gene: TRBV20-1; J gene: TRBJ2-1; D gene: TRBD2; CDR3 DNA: TGCAGTGCTCAGCGGGAGTATCATGAGCAGTTCTTC; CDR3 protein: CSAQREYHEQFF
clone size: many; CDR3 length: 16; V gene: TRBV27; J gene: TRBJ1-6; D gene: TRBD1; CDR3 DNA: TGTGCCAGCAGTTTAGGGGCCGGGACAGGGAATTCACCCCTCCACTTT; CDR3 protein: CASSLGAGTGNSPLHF
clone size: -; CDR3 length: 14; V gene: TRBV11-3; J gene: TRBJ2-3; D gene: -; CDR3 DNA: TGTGCCAGCAGCTTAGGGCCCCTGGAGGATACGCAGTATTTT; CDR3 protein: CASSLGPLEDTQYF
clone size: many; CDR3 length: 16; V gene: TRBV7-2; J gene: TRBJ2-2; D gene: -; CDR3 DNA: TGTGCCAGCAGCTTAGCGACCCTCTTAAACACCGGGGAGCTGTTTTTT; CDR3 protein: CASSLATLLNTGELFF
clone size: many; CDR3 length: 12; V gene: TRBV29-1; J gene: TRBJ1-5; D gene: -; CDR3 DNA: TGCAGCGTCAGCCAGGGAGAACAGCCCCAGAATTTT; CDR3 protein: CSVSQGEQPQNF
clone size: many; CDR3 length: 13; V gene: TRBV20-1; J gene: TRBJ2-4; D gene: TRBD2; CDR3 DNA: TGCAGTGCTAGCGGGGGGGCAAGAGTCATTCAGTACTTC; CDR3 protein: CSASGGARVIQYF
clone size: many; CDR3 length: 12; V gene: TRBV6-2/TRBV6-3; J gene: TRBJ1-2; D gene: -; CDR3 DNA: TGTGCCAGCAGTCTTACGGGGTCTGGCTACACCTTC; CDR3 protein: CASSLTGSGYTF
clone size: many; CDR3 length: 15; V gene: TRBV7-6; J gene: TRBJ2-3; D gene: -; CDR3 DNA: TGTGCCAGCAGCTTAGACGCGGGGTCCACAGATACGCAGTATTTT; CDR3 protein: CASSLDAGSTDTQYF
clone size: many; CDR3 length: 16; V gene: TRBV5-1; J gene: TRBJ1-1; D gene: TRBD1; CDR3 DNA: TGCGCCAGCAGCCTGACGTCAGGGGGCGATAACACTGAAGCTTTCTTT; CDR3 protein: CASSLTSGGDNTEAFF
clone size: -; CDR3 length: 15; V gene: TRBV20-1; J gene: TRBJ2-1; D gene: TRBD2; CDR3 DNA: TGCAGTGCTAGAGAAAGGACTAGCGGCGCCGGGGAGCAGTTCTTC; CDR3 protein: CSARERTSGAGEQFF
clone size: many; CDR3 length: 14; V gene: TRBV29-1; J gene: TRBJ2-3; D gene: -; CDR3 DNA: TGCAGCGTGAAGGGGAGCCTGAGCACAGATACGCAGTATTTT; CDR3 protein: CSVKGSLSTDTQYF
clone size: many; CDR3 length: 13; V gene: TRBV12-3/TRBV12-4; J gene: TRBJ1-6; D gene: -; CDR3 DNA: TGTGCCAGCTCCTGGGAAAGGAATTCACCCCTCCACTTT; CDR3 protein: CASSWERNSPLHF
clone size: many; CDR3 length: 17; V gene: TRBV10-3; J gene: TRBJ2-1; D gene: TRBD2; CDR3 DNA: TGTGCCATCAGTGAACCGGGTGATCTAGCGGGAGTCCAAGAGCAGTTCTTC; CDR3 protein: CAISEPGDLAGVQEQFF
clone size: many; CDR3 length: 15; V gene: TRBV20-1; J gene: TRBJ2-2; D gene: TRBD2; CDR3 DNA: TGCAGTGCCCCGACTAGCGGACTGAACACCGGGGAGCTGTTTTTT; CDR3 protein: CSAPTSGLNTGELFF
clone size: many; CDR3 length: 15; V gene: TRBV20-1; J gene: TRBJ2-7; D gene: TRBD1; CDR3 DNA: TGCAGTGCTAGGCAAGGGACAGGGGGCTTGTACGAGCAGTACTTC; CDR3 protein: CSARQGTGGLYEQYF
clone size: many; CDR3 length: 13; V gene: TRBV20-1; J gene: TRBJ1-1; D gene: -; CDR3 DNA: TGCAGTGCTAGAGATGACCCGAACACTGAAGCTTTCTTT; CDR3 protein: CSARDDPNTEAFF
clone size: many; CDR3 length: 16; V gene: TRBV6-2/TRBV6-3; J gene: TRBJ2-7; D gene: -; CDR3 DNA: TGTGCCAGCAGTTCCACCCGACCAACCGTATTCTACGAGCAGTACTTC; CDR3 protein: CASSSTRPTVFYEQYF
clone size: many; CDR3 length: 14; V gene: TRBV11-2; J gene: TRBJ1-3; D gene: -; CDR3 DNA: TGTGCCAGCAGCTTAGGCCAACAAGGAAACACCATATATTTT; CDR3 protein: CASSLGQQGNTIYF
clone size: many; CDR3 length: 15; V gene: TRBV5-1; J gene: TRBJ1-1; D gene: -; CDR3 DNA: TGCGCCAGCAGCTCGACAGGACGGCAGGACACTGAAGCTTTCTTT; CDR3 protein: CASSSTGRQDTEAFF
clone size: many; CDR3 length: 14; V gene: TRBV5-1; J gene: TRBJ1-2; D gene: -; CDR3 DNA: TGCGCCAGCAGCACAGGGACACCTAACTATGGCTACACCTTC; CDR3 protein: CASSTGTPNYGYTF
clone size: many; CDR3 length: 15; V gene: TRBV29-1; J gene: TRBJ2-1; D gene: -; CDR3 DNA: TGCAGCGTCCCCCCACGGGCGAGCTCCTACAATGAGCAGTTCTTC; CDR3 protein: CSVPPRASSYNEQFF
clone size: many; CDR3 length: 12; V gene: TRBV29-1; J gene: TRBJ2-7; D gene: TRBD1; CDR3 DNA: TGCAGCGTCCTCGGGACAGCCTACGAGCAGTACTTC; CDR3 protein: CSVLGTAYEQYF
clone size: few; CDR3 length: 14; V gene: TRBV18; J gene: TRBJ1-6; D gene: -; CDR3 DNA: TGTGCCAGCTCACCGGGCCTTGATAATTCACCCCTCAACTTT; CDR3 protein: CASSPGLDNSPLNF
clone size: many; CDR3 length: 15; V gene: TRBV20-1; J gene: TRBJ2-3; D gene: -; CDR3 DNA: TGCAGTGCAAACGTCCTGGGGAACCCCAATAGTGCGCAGTATTTT; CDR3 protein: CSANVLGNPNSAQYF
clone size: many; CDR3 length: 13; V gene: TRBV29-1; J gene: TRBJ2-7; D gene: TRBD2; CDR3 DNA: TGCAGCGGCCTGACTAGCGGGAGTGGCGAGCAGTACTTC; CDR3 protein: CSGLTSGSGEQYF
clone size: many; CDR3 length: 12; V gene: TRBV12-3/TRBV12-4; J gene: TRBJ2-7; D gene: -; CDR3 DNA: TGTGCCAGCACCCTGGCCGGGGCCGAGCAGTACTTC; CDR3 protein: CASTLAGAEQYF
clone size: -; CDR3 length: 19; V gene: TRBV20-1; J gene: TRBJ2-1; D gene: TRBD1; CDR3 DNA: TGCAGTGCTAGGGCCCCCCCAGGACAGGGGCAGATAATTTACAATGAGCAGTTCTTC; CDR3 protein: CSARAPPGQGQIIYNEQFF
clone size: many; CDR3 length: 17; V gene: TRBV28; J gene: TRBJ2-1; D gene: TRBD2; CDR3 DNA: TGTGCCAGCAGTTCCCTCGTAATTAGCGGGACTTACAATGAGCAGTTCTTC; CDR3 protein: CASSSLVISGTYNEQFF
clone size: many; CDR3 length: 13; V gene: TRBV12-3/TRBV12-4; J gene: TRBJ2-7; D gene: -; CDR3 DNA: TGTGCCAGCAGTTTACATACCGCCTGGGAGCAGTACTTC; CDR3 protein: CASSLHTAWEQYF
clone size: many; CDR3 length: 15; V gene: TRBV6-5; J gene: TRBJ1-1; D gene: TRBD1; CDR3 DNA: TGTGCCAGCAGTTCTAAGCACAGGGGCCCAGAATGGGCTTTCTTT; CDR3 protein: CASSSKHRGPEWAFF
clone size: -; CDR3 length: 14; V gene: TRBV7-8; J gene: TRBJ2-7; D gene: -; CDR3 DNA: TGTGCCAGCAGCTTACGTGAGGACTCCTACGAGCAGTACTTC; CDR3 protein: CASSLREDSYEQYF
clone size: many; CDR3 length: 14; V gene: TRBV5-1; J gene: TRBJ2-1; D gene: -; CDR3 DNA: TGCGCCAGCAGCTCGGGTTTCTCCTACAATGAGCAGTTCTTC; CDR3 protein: CASSSGFSYNEQFF
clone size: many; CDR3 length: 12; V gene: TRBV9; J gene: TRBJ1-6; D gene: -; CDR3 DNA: TGTGCCAGCAGCGCTTATAATTCACCCCTCCACTTT; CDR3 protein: CASSAYNSPLHF
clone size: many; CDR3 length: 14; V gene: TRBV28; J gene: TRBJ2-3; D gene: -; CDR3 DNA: TGTGCCAGCACCGGAACCAGGCAAGCAGATACGCAGTATTTT; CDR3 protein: CASTGTRQADTQYF
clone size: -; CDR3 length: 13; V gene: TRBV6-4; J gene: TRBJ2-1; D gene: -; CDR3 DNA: TGTGCCAGCAGTAGGCGGGGAGGCAATGAGCAGTTCTTC; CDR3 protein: CASSRRGGNEQFF
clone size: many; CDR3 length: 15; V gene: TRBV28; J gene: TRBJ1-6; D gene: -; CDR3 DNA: TGTGCCAGCAGTTTATCGCAGGGGCGCTATTCACCCCTCCACTTT; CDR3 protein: CASSLSQGRYSPLHF
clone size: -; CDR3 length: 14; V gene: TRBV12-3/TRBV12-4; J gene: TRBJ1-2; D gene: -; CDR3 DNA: TGTGCCAGCAGTGCGATTCAGGGCGCGAGCGGCTACACCTTC; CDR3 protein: CASSAIQGASGYTF
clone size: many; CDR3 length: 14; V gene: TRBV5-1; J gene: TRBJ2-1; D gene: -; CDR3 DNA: TGCGCCAGCAGCCAGTTCGGGGCGAACAATGAGCAGTTCTTC; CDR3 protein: CASSQFGANNEQFF
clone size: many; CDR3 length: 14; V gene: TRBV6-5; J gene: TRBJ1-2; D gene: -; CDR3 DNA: TGTGCCAGCAGTTACTCGTATGGAGGGGATGGCTACACCTTC; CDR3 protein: CASSYSYGGDGYTF
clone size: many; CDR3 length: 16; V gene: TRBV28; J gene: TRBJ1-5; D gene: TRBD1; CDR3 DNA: TGTGCCAGCAGTTTGTACGGGACAGTCCGCAATCAGCCCCAGCATTTT; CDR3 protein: CASSLYGTVRNQPQHF
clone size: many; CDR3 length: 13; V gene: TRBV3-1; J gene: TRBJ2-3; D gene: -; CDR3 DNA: TGTGCCAGCAGTCAATCCGGCACAGATACGCAGTATTTT; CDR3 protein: CASSQSGTDTQYF
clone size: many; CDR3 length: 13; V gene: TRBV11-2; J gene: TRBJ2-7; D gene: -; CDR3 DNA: TGTGCCAGCAGCTTAATGCGCGCCGGCGAGCAGTACTTC; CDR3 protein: CASSLMRAGEQYF
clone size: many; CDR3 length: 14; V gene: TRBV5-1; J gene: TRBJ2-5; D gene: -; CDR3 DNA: TGCGCCAGCAGCTTGGAAGGGAAAGGAGAGACCCAGTACTTC; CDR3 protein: CASSLEGKGETQYF
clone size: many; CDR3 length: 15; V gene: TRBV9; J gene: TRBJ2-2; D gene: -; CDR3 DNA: TGTGCCAGCACTCGAGGGGGGGGTGACACCGGGGAGCTGTTTTTT; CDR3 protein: CASTRGGGDTGELFF
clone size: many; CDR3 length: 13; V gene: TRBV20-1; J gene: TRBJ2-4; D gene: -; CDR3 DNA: TGCAGTGCCCCTAGAGGGTTGTTAAACATTCAGTACTTC; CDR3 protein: CSAPRGLLNIQYF
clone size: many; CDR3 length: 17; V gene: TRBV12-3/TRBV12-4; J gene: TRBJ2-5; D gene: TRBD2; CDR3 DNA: TGTGCCAGCAGCAGGGGGGGACTAGCGGGGAATCAAGAGACCCAGTACTTC; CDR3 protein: CASSRGGLAGNQETQYF
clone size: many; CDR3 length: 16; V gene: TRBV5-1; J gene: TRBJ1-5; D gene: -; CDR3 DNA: TGCGCCAGCAGCTTGTATGGGATTGACAGCAATCAGCCCCAGCATTTT; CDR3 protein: CASSLYGIDSNQPQHF
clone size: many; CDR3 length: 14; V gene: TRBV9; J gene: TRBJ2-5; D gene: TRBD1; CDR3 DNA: TGTGCCAGCAGCCCCCGTCAGGGGGCAGAGACCCAGTACTTC; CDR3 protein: CASSPRQGAETQYF
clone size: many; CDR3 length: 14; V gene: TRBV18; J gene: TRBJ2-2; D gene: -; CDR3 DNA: TGTGCCAGCTCACCACGCGAGGGGGCCGGGGAGCTGTTTTTT; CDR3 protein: CASSPREGAGELFF
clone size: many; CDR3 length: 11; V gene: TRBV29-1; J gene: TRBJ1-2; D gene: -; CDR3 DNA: TGCAGCGCAGGGACAAACTATGGCTACACCTTC; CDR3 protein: CSAGTNYGYTF
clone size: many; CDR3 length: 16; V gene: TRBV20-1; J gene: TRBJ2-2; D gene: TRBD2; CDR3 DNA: TGCAGTGCTAGAGATCGGGTTCGGGGGGGCACCGGGGAGCTGTTTTTT; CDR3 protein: CSARDRVRGGTGELFF